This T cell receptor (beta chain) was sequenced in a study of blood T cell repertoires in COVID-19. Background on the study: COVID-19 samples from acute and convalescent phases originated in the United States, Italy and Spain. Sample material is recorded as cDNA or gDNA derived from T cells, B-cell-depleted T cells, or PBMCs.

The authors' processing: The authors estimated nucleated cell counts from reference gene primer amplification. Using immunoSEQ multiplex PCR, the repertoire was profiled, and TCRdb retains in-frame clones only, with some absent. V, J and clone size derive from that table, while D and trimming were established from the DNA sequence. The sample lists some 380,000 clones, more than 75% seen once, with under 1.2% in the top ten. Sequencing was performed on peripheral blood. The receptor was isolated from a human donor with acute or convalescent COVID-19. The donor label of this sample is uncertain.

The CDR3 DNA reads TGTGCCAGCACGGTAGCCCCCCACACTGAAGCTTTCTTT. This encodes CASTVAPHTEAFF. The gene calls are TRBV28 and TRBJ1-1, with D hard to call. Deletions cut 7 bases from V and 3 bases from J, with 12 bases between. This CDR3 has 13 residues. Per the germline V gene, CDR1 is MDHEN and CDR2 is SYDVKM.